What follows are 7 T cell receptor beta chains derived from one specimen sequenced in a study of T-cell memory formation after mild COVID-19. A single record per CDR3 protein comes from TCRdb applying MiXCR to the 5' RACE reads. Among roughly 510,000 distinct CDR3 sequences listed, 15% to 20% were seen once. The sequenced sample was PBMCs or a T cell subset sorted from them (not recorded which). These receptors all come from an adult woman who had mild COVID-19 (a few samples of this study predate the infection). Cell type and time point are not known.

This clonotype was observed a few times. The J gene is TRBJ2-5, the V gene TRBV3-1; 7 nucleotides match TRBD1. The CDR3 has 15 residues. Germline CDR1 LGHDT, CDR2 YNNKEL (reference sequence). J lost 6 bases, V lost 1 base, and 8 bases had no gene match. CDR3 region: CASSQGSPGQQTQYF. CDR3 bases: TGTGCCAGCAGCCAAGGTTCACCGGGACAGCAGACCCAGTACTTC.

For the CDR3, the DNA is TGTGCCAGCAGCCATGGAGGGGGGGCAAATGTGTATGGCTACACCTTC. This sequence encodes CASSHGGGANVYGYTF. The chain recombines TRBV4-2 with TRBJ1-2; a possible D gene is TRBD1 (6 bases). Germline V gene data show CDR1 as LGHNA and CDR2 as YNFKEQ. V dropped 3 bases and J dropped 5 bases, with 19 bases sitting between them. The CDR3 runs 16 residues.

This clonotype was seen more than once but under ten times. The chain carries TRBV12-3 or TRBV12-4 and TRBJ1-5, with D hard to call. V lost 5 bases, J lost 4 bases, and 12 bases lay in between. The CDR3 loop spans 14 amino acids. The CDR3: CASSGRGGNQPQHF. Written as DNA, the CDR3 is TGTGCCAGCAGTGGCCGGGGAGGAAATCAGCCCCAGCATTTT.

The rearrangement links TRBV11-3 to TRBJ1-2; the D is unclear. V gave up 2 bases and J gave up 3 bases, with 7 bases separating them. This CDR3 has 13 residues. The germline CDR1 and CDR2 sequences are SGHNT and YENEEA. The CDR3, as DNA: TGTGCCAGCAGCTTATCGTTGGACTATGGCTACACCTTC. Translating gives CASSLSLDYGYTF. Filled out from reference TRBV11-3 and TRBJ1-2, the complete variable domain reads EAGVVQSPRYKIIEKKQPVAFWCNPISGHNTLYWYLQNLGQGPELLIRYENEEAVDDSQLPKDRFSAERLKGVDSTLKIQPAELGDSAVYLCASSLSLDYGYTFGSGTRLTVV.

This clonotype has just a few counts. This chain uses TRBV5-4 with TRBJ2-2; D is perhaps TRBD1 (5 bases). Per the germline V gene, CDR1 is SGHNT and CDR2 is YYREEE (reference sequence). Between the trimmed V and J ends, which lost 6 bases and 4 bases, there was a span of 13 bases. This CDR3 spans 14 amino acids. The CDR3 protein is CASTWGSATGELFF. CDR3 nucleotide sequence: TGTGCCAGCACCTGGGGCTCGGCCACCGGGGAGCTGTTTTTT. The entire variable domain, with the rest obtained from reference TRBV5-4 and TRBJ2-2, is as follows: ETGVTQSPTHLIKTRGQQVTLRCSSQSGHNTVSWYQQALGQGPQFIFQYYREEENGRGNFPPRFSGLQFPNYSSELNVNALELDDSALYLCASTWGSATGELFFGEGSRLTVL.

This clonotype was detected a few times. The rearrangement links TRBV12-3 or TRBV12-4 to TRBJ1-1, with 9 bases aligning to TRBD1. Trimming cost V 5 bases and J 5 bases; bases outside gene matches: 6. The CDR3 sequence is 14 residues long. CDR3 DNA sequence: TGTGCCAGCAGTGACGGGACAGGGAGGACTGAAGCTTTCTTT. Its translation: CASSDGTGRTEAFF.

This chain uses TRBV7-3 with TRBJ1-1; TRBD1 might be the D (6 bases). In germline, CDR1 is SGHTA, CDR2 FQGTGA. V was trimmed by 8 bases and J by 1 base, leaving 17 bases between them. The length of the CDR3 is 15 residues. In DNA, the CDR3 is TGTGCCAGCGCACTTGGGCGGGGGCGGAACACTGAAGCTTTCTTT. Translation: CASALGRGRNTEAFF.